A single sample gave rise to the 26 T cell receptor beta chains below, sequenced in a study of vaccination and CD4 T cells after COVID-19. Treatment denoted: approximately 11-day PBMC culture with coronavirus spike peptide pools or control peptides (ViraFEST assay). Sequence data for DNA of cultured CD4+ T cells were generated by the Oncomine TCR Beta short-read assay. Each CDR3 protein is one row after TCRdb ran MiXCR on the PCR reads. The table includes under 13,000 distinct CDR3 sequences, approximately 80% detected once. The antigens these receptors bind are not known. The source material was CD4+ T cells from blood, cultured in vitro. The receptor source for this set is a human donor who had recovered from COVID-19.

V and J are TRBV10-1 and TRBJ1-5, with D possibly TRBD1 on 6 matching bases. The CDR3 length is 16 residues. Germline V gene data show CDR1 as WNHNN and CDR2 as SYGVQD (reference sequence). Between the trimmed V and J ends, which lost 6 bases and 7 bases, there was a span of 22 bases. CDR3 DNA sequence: TGCGCCAGCAGCCAACAGGGAGGGCGGTTTCGGCAGCCCCAGCATTTT. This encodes CASSQQGGRFRQPQHF.

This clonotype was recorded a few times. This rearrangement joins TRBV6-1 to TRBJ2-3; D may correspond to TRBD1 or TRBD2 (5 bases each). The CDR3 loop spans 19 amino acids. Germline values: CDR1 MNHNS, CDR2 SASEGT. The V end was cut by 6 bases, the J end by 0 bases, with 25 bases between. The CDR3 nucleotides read TGTGCCAGCAGACCCCCCCTGGGACGGGAAAGGACTAGCACAGATACGCAGTATTTT. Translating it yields CASRPPLGRERTSTDTQYF.

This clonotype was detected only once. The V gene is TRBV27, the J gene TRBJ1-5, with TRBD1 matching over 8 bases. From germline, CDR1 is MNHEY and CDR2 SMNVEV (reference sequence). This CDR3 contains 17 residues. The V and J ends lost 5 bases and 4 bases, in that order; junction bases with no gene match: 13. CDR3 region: CASSPGTGKGRNQPQHF. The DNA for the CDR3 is TGTGCCAGCAGTCCAGGGACAGGAAAAGGTAGGAATCAGCCCCAGCATTTT.

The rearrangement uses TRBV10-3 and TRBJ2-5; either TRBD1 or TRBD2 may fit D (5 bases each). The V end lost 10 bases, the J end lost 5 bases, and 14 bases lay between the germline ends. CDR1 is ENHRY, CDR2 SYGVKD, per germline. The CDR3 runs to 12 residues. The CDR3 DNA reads TGTGCCACGGGTCCCAGGGAGGAGACCCAGTACTTC. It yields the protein CATGPREETQYF.

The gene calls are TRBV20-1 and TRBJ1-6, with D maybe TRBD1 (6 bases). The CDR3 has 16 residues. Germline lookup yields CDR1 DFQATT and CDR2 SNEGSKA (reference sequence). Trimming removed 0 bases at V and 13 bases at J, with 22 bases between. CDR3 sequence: CSARDNTRQALVPLHF. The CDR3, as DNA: TGCAGTGCTAGAGATAATACGAGACAGGCCCTTGTCCCCCTCCACTTT.

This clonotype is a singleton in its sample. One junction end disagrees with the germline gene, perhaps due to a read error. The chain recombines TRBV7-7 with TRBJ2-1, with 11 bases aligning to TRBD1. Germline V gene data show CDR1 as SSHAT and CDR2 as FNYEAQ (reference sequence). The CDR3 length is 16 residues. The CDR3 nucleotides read TGTGCTAGCAGCCCAAGGAGGACAGGGGGCCACAATGAGCAGTTCTTC. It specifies CASSPRRTGGHNEQFF.

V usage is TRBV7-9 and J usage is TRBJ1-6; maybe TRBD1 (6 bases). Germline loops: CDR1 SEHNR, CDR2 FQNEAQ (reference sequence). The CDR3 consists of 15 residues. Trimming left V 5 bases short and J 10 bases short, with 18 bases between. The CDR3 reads CASSPIGRGNSPLHF. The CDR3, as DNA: TGTGCCAGCAGCCCCATCGGCAGGGGCAACTCACCCCTCCACTTT.

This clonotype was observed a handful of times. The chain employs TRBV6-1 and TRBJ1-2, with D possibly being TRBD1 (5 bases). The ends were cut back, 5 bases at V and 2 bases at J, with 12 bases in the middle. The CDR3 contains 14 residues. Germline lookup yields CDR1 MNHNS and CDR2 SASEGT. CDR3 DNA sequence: TGTGCCAGCAGTCCCACAGGTTCCAACTATGGCTACACCTTC. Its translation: CASSPTGSNYGYTF.

The DNA for the CDR3 is TGCGCCCCTGGTCTGGCTGAGAATCAAAACATTCAGTACTTC. It codes for CAPGLAENQNIQYF. The chain recombines TRBV10-2 with TRBJ2-4; D call uncertain. The CDR3 covers 14 residues. The germline V and J ends were trimmed by 11 bases and 5 bases, with 19 bases remaining between them. Germline CDR1 WSHSY, CDR2 SAAADI.

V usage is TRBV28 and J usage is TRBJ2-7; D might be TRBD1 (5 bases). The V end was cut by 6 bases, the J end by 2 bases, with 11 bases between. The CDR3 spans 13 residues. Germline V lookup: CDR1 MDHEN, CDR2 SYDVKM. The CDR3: CASSLGPTYEQYF. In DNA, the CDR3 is TGTGCCAGCAGCCTGGGGCCCACCTACGAGCAGTACTTC.

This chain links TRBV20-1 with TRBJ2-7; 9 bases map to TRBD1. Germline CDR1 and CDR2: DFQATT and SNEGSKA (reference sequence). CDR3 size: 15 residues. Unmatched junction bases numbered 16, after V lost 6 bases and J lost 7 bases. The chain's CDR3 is CSAMRAPGTGNEQYF. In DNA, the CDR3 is TGCAGTGCCATGCGTGCCCCCGGGACAGGGAATGAGCAGTACTTC.

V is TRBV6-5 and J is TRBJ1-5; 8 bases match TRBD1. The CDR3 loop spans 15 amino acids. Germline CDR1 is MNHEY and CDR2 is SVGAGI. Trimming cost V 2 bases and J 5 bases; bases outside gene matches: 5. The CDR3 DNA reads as TGTGCCAGCAGTTACCATCAGACAGGGGATCAGCCCCAGCATTTT. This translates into CASSYHQTGDQPQHF.

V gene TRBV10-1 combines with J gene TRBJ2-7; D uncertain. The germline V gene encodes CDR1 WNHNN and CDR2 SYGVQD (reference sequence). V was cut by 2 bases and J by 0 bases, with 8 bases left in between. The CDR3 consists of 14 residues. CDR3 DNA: TGCGCCAGCAGTGAGGACCCATTCTCCTACGAGCAGTACTTC. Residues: CASSEDPFSYEQYF.

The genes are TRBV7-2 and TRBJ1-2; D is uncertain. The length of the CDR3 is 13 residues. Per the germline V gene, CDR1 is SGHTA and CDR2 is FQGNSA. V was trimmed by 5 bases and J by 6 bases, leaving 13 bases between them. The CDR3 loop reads CASSLDPKNGYTF. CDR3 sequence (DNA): TGTGCCAGCAGCCTAGATCCGAAGAATGGCTACACCTTC. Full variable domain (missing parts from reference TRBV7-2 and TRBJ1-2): GAGVSQSPSNKVTEKGKDVELRCDPISGHTALYWYRQSLGQGLEFLIYFQGNSAPDKSGLPSDRFSAERTGGSVSTLTIQRTQQEDSAVYLCASSLDPKNGYTFGSGTRLTVV.

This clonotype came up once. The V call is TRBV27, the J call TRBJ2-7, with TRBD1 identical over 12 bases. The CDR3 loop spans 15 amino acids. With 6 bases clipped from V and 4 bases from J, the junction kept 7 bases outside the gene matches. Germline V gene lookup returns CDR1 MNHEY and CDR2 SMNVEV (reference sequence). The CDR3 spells CASRHGTGGSYEQYF. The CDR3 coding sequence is TGTGCCAGCAGACATGGGACAGGGGGCTCTTACGAGCAGTACTTC.

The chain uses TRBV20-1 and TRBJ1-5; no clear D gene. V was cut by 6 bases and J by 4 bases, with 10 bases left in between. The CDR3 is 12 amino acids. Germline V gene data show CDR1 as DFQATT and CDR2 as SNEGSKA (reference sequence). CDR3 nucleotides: TGCAGTGCCGGCCGCCAGAATCAGCCCCAGCATTTT. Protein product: CSAGRQNQPQHF.

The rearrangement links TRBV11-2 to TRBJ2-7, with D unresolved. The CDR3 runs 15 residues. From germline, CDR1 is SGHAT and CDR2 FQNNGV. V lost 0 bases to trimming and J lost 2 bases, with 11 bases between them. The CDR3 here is CASSLDGEVTYEQYF. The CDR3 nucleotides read TGTGCCAGCAGCTTAGATGGGGAAGTAACCTACGAGCAGTACTTC.

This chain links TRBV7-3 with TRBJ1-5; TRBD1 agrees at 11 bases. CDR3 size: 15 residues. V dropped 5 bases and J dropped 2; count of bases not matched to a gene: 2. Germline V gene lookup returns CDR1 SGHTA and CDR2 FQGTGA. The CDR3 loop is CASSRDRGGNQPQHF. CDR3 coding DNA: TGTGCCAGCAGCCGGGACAGGGGGGGCAATCAGCCCCAGCATTTT.

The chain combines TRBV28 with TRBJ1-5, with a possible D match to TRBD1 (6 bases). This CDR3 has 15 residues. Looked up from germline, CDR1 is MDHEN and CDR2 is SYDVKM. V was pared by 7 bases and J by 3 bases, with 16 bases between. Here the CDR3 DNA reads TGTGCCAGCACCTTGGGGGGGGCTTTCAATCAGCCCCAGCATTTT. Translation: CASTLGGAFNQPQHF. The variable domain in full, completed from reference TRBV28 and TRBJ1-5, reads DVKVTQSSRYLVKRTGEKVFLECVQDMDHENMFWYRQDPGLGLRLIYFSYDVKMKEKGDIPEGYSVSREKKERFSLILESASTNQTSMYLCASTLGGAFNQPQHFGDGTRLSIL.

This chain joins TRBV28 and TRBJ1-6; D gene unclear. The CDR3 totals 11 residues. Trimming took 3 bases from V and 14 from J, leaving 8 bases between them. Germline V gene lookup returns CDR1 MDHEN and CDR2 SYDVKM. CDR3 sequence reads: CASSLRDSLHF. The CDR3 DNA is TGTGCCAGCAGTTTGAGGGATTCCCTCCACTTT. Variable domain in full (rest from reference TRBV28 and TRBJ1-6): DVKVTQSSRYLVKRTGEKVFLECVQDMDHENMFWYRQDPGLGLRLIYFSYDVKMKEKGDIPEGYSVSREKKERFSLILESASTNQTSMYLCASSLRDSLHFGNGTRLTVT.

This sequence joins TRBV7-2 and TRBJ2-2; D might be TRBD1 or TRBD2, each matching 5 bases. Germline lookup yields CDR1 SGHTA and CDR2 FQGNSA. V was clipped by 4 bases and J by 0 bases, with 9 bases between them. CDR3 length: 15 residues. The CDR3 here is CASSWDRPNTGELFF. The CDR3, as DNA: TGTGCCAGCAGCTGGGACCGTCCGAACACCGGGGAGCTGTTTTTT.

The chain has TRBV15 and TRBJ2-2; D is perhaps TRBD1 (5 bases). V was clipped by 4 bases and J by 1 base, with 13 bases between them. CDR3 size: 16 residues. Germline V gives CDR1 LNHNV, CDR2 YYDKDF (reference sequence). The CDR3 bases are TGTGCCACCAGCAAATTAGGGGCCAAGAACACCGGGGAGCTGTTTTTT. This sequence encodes CATSKLGAKNTGELFF.

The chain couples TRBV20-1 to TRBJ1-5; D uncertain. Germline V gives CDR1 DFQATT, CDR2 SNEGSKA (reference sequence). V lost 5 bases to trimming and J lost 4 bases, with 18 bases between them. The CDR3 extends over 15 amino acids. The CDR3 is CSARRAPRDNQPQHF. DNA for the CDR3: TGCAGTGCTCGCCGGGCCCCAAGGGATAATCAGCCCCAGCATTTT.

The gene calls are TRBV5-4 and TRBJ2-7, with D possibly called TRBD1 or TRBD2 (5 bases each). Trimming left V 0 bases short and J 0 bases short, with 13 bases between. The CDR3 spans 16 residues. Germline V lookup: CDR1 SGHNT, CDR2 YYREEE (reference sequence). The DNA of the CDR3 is TGTGCCAGCAGCTTGGCCACGGGACCTAGCTCCTACGAGCAGTACTTC. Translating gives CASSLATGPSSYEQYF.

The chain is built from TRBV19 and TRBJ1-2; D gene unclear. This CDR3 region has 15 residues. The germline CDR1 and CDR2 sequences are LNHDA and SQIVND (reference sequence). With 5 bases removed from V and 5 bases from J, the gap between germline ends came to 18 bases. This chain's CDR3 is CASSGRTDFGYGYTF. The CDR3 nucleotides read TGTGCCAGTAGTGGCCGGACCGACTTCGGGTATGGCTACACCTTC.

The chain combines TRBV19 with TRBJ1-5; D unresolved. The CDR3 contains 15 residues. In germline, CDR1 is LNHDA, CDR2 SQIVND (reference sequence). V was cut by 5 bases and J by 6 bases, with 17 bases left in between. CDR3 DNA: TGTGCCAGTAGTCTAAAGGAGAGGTTGGCTCAGCCCCAGCATTTT. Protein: CASSLKERLAQPQHF.